This T cell receptor beta chain was sequenced in a study of shared T cell receptors in the human thymus. Sequencing was performed with immunoSEQ multiplex PCR; in TCRdb, only in-frame clones are kept and a portion is missing. The sample includes 630,000 or so clones, around 87% seen only once; the top ten take approximately 0.0097%. CDR1 is SQVTM, CDR2 ANQGSEA, per germline. This CDR3 region has 13 residues. Trimming took 6 bases from V and 5 from J, leaving 15 bases between them. This clone has only a few counts. These data also featured in a second study, about human thymus T cells. As that study records: Thymus specimens were resections from corrective heart surgery. Across thymic and blood repertoires, the usage of V and J genes appeared to be biased.

The receptor was derived from a boy under two years old with a congenital heart defect. V usage is TRBV29-1 and J usage is TRBJ2-3, with D possibly being TRBD2 (6 bases). The sequenced sample was thymocytes. The CDR3 DNA reads TGCAGCGTATTGGGGGGAGGTTTAGATACGCAGTATTTT. This sequence encodes CSVLGGGLDTQYF.